This entry lists 18 T cell receptor beta chains sequenced from one sample in a study of cytomegalovirus exposure and HLA in healthy donors. The method was immunoSEQ multiplex PCR; TCRdb's version includes in-frame clones alone and lacks a portion of them. The top ten clones hold around 2.2% of a sample with roughly 62,000 clones, 90% to 95% of them seen once. Sequenced input: PBMCs. These receptors were obtained from a woman aged 25-40 years in good health and CMV-seronegative.

The CDR3 reads CASSAGLAGGPSYNEQFF. For the CDR3, the DNA is TGTGCCAGCAGCGCGGGACTAGCGGGAGGGCCGTCCTACAATGAGCAGTTCTTC. The chain employs TRBV5-4 and TRBJ2-1; 16 bases align to TRBD2. The CDR3 loop spans 18 amino acids. V dropped 4 bases and J dropped 1; count of bases not matched to a gene: 5. CDR1 is SGHNT, CDR2 YYREEE, per germline (reference sequence).

The chain has TRBV5-1 and TRBJ1-1; D might be TRBD1 (5 bases). Germline values: CDR1 SGHRS, CDR2 YFSETQ. The CDR3 has 14 amino acids. Trimming took 0 bases from V and 4 from J, leaving 10 bases between them. The DNA of the CDR3 is TGCGCCAGCAGCTTGGAGGGGTGGGGCACTGAAGCTTTCTTT. This sequence encodes CASSLEGWGTEAFF.

The chain couples TRBV5-1 to TRBJ1-1, with D perhaps TRBD1 (5 bases). The V gene lost 7 bases and the J gene lost 7 bases, with 17 bases spanning the gap. Germline V gives CDR1 SGHRS, CDR2 YFSETQ. The CDR3 has 13 residues. For the CDR3, the DNA is TGCGCCAGCCGCCAGGGTGACACCGATGAAGCTTTCTTT. Residues: CASRQGDTDEAFF.

This sequence joins TRBV11-1 and TRBJ2-2; TRBD1 is a possible D gene (6 bases). The length of the CDR3 is 15 residues. Trimming pared 2 bases from V and 3 bases from J, leaving 10 bases between. Germline CDR1 SGHAT, CDR2 FQDESV (reference sequence). The chain's CDR3 is CASSLPGVHTGELFF. The CDR3 nucleotides are TGTGCCAGCAGCTTACCAGGGGTACACACCGGGGAGCTGTTTTTT.

V usage is TRBV6-5 and J usage is TRBJ2-1; a possible D gene is TRBD2 (5 bases). The germline gives CDR1 MNHEY, CDR2 SVGAGI. Between the trimmed V and J ends, which lost 8 bases and 8 bases, there was a span of 19 bases. The CDR3 sequence is 14 residues long. CDR3 nucleotide sequence: TGTGCCAGCTCCTATGAGAGGGCCTCTCATGAGCAGTTCTTC. Protein product: CASSYERASHEQFF.

The CDR3 spells CASTRDRNQPQHF. CDR3 nucleotide sequence: TGTGCCAGTACCCGGGACAGAAATCAGCCCCAGCATTTT. This rearrangement joins TRBV28 to TRBJ1-5; 7 nucleotides agree with TRBD1. V was pared by 9 bases and J by 4 bases, with 6 bases of the junction left unmatched. Germline V gives CDR1 MDHEN, CDR2 SYDVKM. The CDR3 loop spans 13 amino acids.

The chain couples TRBV27 to TRBJ1-1; D remains unclear. The germline V gene has CDR1 MNHEY and CDR2 SMNVEV (reference sequence). This CDR3 has 11 amino acids. Trimming took 6 bases from V and 10 from J, leaving 12 bases between them. The CDR3, as DNA: TGTGCCAGCAGCCGTGGGAGTATAGCTTTCTTT. This sequence encodes CASSRGSIAFF.

This chain uses TRBV7-9 with TRBJ1-3; weak D call: TRBD1 (5 bases). Germline V gene data show CDR1 as SEHNR and CDR2 as FQNEAQ (reference sequence). Trimming pared 5 bases from V and 1 base from J, leaving 12 bases between. CDR3 length: 15 amino acids. CDR3 bases: TGTGCCAGCAGCCCTATGACAGAATCTGGAAACACCATATATTTT. Its protein product is CASSPMTESGNTIYF.

The chain carries TRBV27 and TRBJ1-1; D gene uncertain. V lost 2 bases and J lost 1, with 11 bases in between. Germline V gene sequence: CDR1 MNHEY, CDR2 SMNVEV (reference sequence). This CDR3 is built from 15 residues. CDR3 nucleotides: TGTGCCAGCAGTTTACGCTTCGGGAAGAACACTGAAGCTTTCTTT. Its translation is CASSLRFGKNTEAFF.

The V gene is TRBV6-5, the J gene TRBJ2-3; perhaps TRBD2 as D (6 bases). Trimming stripped 3 bases from V and 0 bases from J, with 13 bases between. The CDR3 has 16 residues. The germline V gene has CDR1 MNHEY and CDR2 SVGAGI. DNA of the CDR3: TGTGCCAGCAGTTATAGTCTCGCGGGGAGCACAGATACGCAGTATTTT. It encodes CASSYSLAGSTDTQYF.

This rearrangement joins TRBV25-1 to TRBJ2-7, with 10 bases aligning to TRBD2. CDR1 and CDR2 (germline): MGHDK, SYGVNS. The CDR3 contains 16 residues. Germline trimming cut 3 bases from V and 2 bases from J; bases unmatched to any gene: 7. CDR3 nucleotides: TGTGCCAGCAGTGACCCAGGACTAGCGGAGACCTACGAGCAGTACTTC. It yields the protein CASSDPGLAETYEQYF.

The chain uses TRBV6-1 and TRBJ2-5; 8 bases are shared with TRBD1. Germline lookup yields CDR1 MNHNS and CDR2 SASEGT. The CDR3 consists of 14 residues. J was trimmed by 0 bases and V by 8 bases; bases with no gene match: 5. The CDR3 reads CASGRTGHQETQYF. The DNA for the CDR3 is TGTGCCAGCGGGAGGACAGGGCACCAAGAGACCCAGTACTTC.

The chain carries TRBV11-3 and TRBJ2-2; 8 bases map to TRBD1. V trimming: 5 bases; J trimming: 4 bases; junction bases outside the gene matches: 9. This CDR3 region has 16 residues. CDR1 and CDR2 from the germline V gene are SGHNT and YENEEA. CDR3 sequence (DNA): TGTGCCAGCAGCCGACAGGGGCCCCTTAGCACCGGGGAGCTGTTTTTT. Amino acids: CASSRQGPLSTGELFF. The whole variable domain, remainder taken from reference TRBV11-3 and TRBJ2-2, is EAGVVQSPRYKIIEKKQPVAFWCNPISGHNTLYWYLQNLGQGPELLIRYENEEAVDDSQLPKDRFSAERLKGVDSTLKIQPAELGDSAVYLCASSRQGPLSTGELFFGEGSRLTVL.

V gene TRBV6-1 combines with J gene TRBJ2-1; the match to TRBD1 covers 7 bases. This CDR3 spans 17 amino acids. The trim removed 3 bases at V and 6 bases at J, leaving 14 bases unmatched. Germline CDR1 reads MNHNS; CDR2 reads SASEGT. In DNA form, the CDR3 reads TGTGCCAGCAGTGATTACCCAGACAGGGTTCTTCTCAATGAGCAGTTCTTC. Protein sequence: CASSDYPDRVLLNEQFF.

The chain combines TRBV10-3 with TRBJ2-2; TRBD2 aligns across 10 bases. V lost 6 bases to trimming and J lost 0 bases; unmatched junction nucleotides: 10. The CDR3 runs 18 residues. Germline V gene lookup returns CDR1 ENHRY and CDR2 SYGVKD. The CDR3 here is CAISPASGRVPNTGELFF. In DNA, the CDR3 is TGTGCCATCAGCCCAGCTAGCGGGAGAGTCCCGAACACCGGGGAGCTGTTTTTT.

This clone was seen only once. The genes are TRBV5-5 and TRBJ2-7; 7 nucleotides match TRBD1. Trimming at V came to 4 bases and at J to 6 bases, leaving 16 bases not matched to a gene. Germline CDR1 and CDR2: SGHKS and YYEKEE (reference sequence). The CDR3 has 16 residues. The CDR3, as DNA: TGTGCCAGCAGCGCGCAGGGGGTTCCGTACCATGTCGAGCAGTACTTC. This translates into CASSAQGVPYHVEQYF.

This clone was detected only a few times. The chain carries TRBV4-1 and TRBJ1-1; D unresolved. The CDR3 is made up of 14 amino acids. Germline CDR1 reads MGHRA; CDR2 reads YSYEKL. V was clipped by 3 bases and J by 8 bases, with 16 bases between them. CDR3 in amino acids: CASSQADMKDEAFF. For the CDR3, the DNA is TGCGCCAGCAGCCAGGCTGACATGAAAGACGAAGCTTTCTTT.

This clone was detected only once. The chain recombines TRBV6-6 with TRBJ1-4; D uncertain. The V end lost 0 bases, the J end lost 8 bases, and 7 bases lay between the germline ends. Germline CDR1 and CDR2: MNHNY and SVGAGI (reference sequence). The CDR3 totals 13 residues. This chain's CDR3 is CASSYSIREKLFF. The CDR3 DNA reads as TGTGCCAGCAGTTACTCGATACGGGAAAAACTGTTTTTT.